The 23 T cell receptor beta chains given below trace back to one sample, sequenced in a study of blood T cell repertoires in COVID-19. Here immunoSEQ multiplex PCR was the method, and the copy in TCRdb shows in-frame clones only, minus some. This sample has over 50,000 clones; 85% occur once, and the top ten carry roughly 5%. Sequenced material: peripheral blood. Receptors originate from a man in his 70s with acute or convalescent COVID-19.

The chain links TRBV5-6 to TRBJ1-3; 7 positions agree with TRBD1. The V and J ends lost 1 base and 1 base, in that order; junction bases with no gene match: 8. The CDR3 runs 17 residues. Germline CDR1 is SGHDT and CDR2 is YYEEEE. The DNA for the CDR3 is TGTGCCAGCAGCTTGCCTACCGGGACAGCGTCTGGAAACACCATATATTTT. As protein: CASSLPTGTASGNTIYF.

A few counts support this clone. The chain has TRBV5-1 and TRBJ2-1; D is perhaps TRBD1 (6 bases). The CDR3 extends over 15 amino acids. Germline V gives CDR1 SGHRS, CDR2 YFSETQ. V was pared by 1 base and J by 10 bases, with 18 bases between. The CDR3 coding sequence is TGCGCCAGCAGCTTGTCTCAGGGGCGAGATTACGAGCAGTTCTTC. This codes for CASSLSQGRDYEQFF.

The chain has TRBV6-5 and TRBJ1-3, with no clear D. Deletions cut 6 bases from V and 0 bases from J, with 9 bases between. The CDR3 is 14 residues long. The germline CDR1 and CDR2 sequences are MNHEY and SVGAGI. The CDR3 protein is CASRALNSGNTIYF. The DNA for the CDR3 is TGTGCCAGCAGGGCTCTTAACTCTGGAAACACCATATATTTT.

The chain is built from TRBV15 and TRBJ2-1, with D unclear. This CDR3 comprises 12 residues. Per the germline V gene, CDR1 is LNHNV and CDR2 is YYDKDF (reference sequence). V was cut by 0 bases and J by 9 bases, with 6 bases left in between. The CDR3 nucleotides read TGTGCCACCAGCAGAGATCGTAGTGAGCAGTTCTTC. It codes for CATSRDRSEQFF.

The chain links TRBV18 to TRBJ2-3; D is undetermined. Germline V gene sequence: CDR1 KGHSH, CDR2 LQKENI. Trimming cost V 1 base and J 0 bases, with 11 bases left between them. CDR3 size: 16 residues. The CDR3 sequence: CASSPQSVTSTDTQYF. The CDR3 DNA reads TGTGCCAGCTCACCACAATCCGTTACTAGCACAGATACGCAGTATTTT.

The chain has TRBV18 and TRBJ2-3; possibly TRBD2 for D (7 bases). The CDR3 contains 16 residues. Trimming pared 5 bases from V and 0 bases from J, leaving 15 bases between. The germline V gene has CDR1 KGHSH and CDR2 LQKENI. Written as DNA, the CDR3 is TGTGCCAGCTCAGCGTCCCGGGGGGCTAGCACAGATACGCAGTATTTT. Translated: CASSASRGASTDTQYF.

V gene TRBV6-4 combines with J gene TRBJ1-6; no clear D. V was pared by 2 bases and J by 10 bases, with 9 bases between. CDR3 length: 13 residues. CDR1 and CDR2 from the germline V gene are MRHNA and SNTAGT. In DNA form, the CDR3 reads TGTGCCAGCAGTGACGTGCGGGGATCACCCCTCCACTTT. It translates to CASSDVRGSPLHF.

The chain employs TRBV19 and TRBJ2-2; tentative D call: TRBD2 (6 bases). The CDR3 consists of 14 residues. Germline V CDR1 and CDR2: LNHDA, SQIVND (reference sequence). V was clipped by 4 bases and J by 6 bases, with 12 bases between them. The CDR3 sequence is CASSTKDYSGELFF. CDR3 DNA sequence: TGTGCCAGTAGTACTAAGGACTATTCCGGGGAGCTGTTTTTT.

The V call is TRBV15, the J call TRBJ1-3; D unclear. With 0 bases removed from V and 3 bases from J, the gap between germline ends came to 9 bases. The CDR3 extends over 15 amino acids. CDR1 and CDR2 (germline): LNHNV, YYDKDF (reference sequence). Here the CDR3 reads CATSRDLAYGNTIYF. CDR3 DNA sequence: TGTGCCACCAGCAGAGATCTCGCCTATGGAAACACCATATATTTT.

This clone was seen a handful of times. The chain carries TRBV5-1 and TRBJ2-7, with D possibly TRBD2 on 6 matching bases. This CDR3 is built from 14 residues. The V end was cut by 0 bases, the J end by 9 bases, with 16 bases between. Germline-derived CDR1 and CDR2 are SGHRS and YFSETQ. This CDR3 reads CASSLDSGGVGQYF. The CDR3 bases are TGCGCCAGCAGCTTGGATAGCGGTGGGGTGGGGCAGTACTTC.

J is TRBJ1-5 and V is TRBV19; D call uncertain. The CDR3 is 12 amino acids. In germline, CDR1 is LNHDA, CDR2 SQIVND (reference sequence). Trimming stripped 5 bases from V and 6 bases from J, with 8 bases between. Here the CDR3 reads CASSPTIQPQHF. CDR3 nucleotide sequence: TGTGCCAGTAGTCCAACAATTCAGCCCCAGCATTTT.

This clone occurred a few times. V and J are TRBV11-2 and TRBJ2-2, with TRBD2 matching 12 bases. This CDR3 spans 17 amino acids. Germline V gives CDR1 SGHAT, CDR2 FQNNGV. The V and J ends lost 4 bases and 2 bases, in that order; junction bases with no gene match: 5. CDR3 nucleotides: TGTGCCAGCAGCTCTAGCGGGGGGGCCCTAAACACCGGGGAGCTGTTTTTT. It encodes CASSSSGGALNTGELFF.

The chain carries TRBV7-9 and TRBJ2-7; 7 positions match TRBD1. The V gene end was trimmed by 5 bases and the J gene end by 8 bases; junction bases not matched to a gene: 12. CDR1 is SEHNR and CDR2 is FQNEAQ in the germline V gene (reference sequence). CDR3 length equals 14 residues. CDR3 amino acids: CASSPRLGQSKQYF. As DNA, the CDR3 is TGTGCCAGCAGCCCGAGGTTGGGACAGTCAAAGCAGTACTTC. The variable domain in full, with the rest retrieved from reference TRBV7-9 and TRBJ2-7, is DTGVSQNPRHKITKRGQNVTFRCDPISEHNRLYWYRQTLGQGPEFLTYFQNEAQLEKSRLLSDRFSAERPKGSFSTLEIQRTEQGDSAMYLCASSPRLGQSKQYFGPGTRLTVT.

The chain has TRBV3-1 (or the pseudogene TRBV3-2) and TRBJ1-6, with a possible D match to TRBD1 (6 bases). CDR1 and CDR2 from the germline V gene are LGHDT and YNNKEL (reference sequence). Deletions cut 1 base from V and 0 bases from J, with 10 bases between. The CDR3 runs to 17 residues. The CDR3 coding sequence is TGTGCCAGCAGCCAAGGGGGGGGCGCCTCCTATAATTCACCCCTCCACTTT. Encoded protein: CASSQGGGASYNSPLHF.

This clone was recorded only once. V and J are TRBV5-4 and TRBJ1-4; 9 nucleotides align to TRBD1. The CDR3 extends over 17 amino acids. The germline gives CDR1 SGHNT, CDR2 YYREEE (reference sequence). V lost 4 bases, J lost 7 bases, and 14 bases stayed unmatched. CDR3 DNA: TGTGCCAGCAGCCACCCTAACTCGGACAGGGGAGGTGAAAAACTGTTTTTT. It yields the protein CASSHPNSDRGGEKLFF.

This chain uses TRBV9 with TRBJ2-2; 10 nucleotides align to TRBD1. Germline V gene lookup returns CDR1 SGDLS and CDR2 YYNGEE. The CDR3 is made up of 16 amino acids. Trimming at V came to 3 bases and at J to 3 bases, leaving 5 bases not matched to a gene. The CDR3 is CASSADRGRYTGELFF. In DNA form, the CDR3 reads TGTGCCAGCAGCGCGGACAGGGGGAGATACACCGGGGAGCTGTTTTTT. Using reference TRBV9 and TRBJ2-2 for the parts outside the CDR3, the full variable domain is DSGVTQTPKHLITATGQRVTLRCSPRSGDLSVYWYQQSLDQGLQFLIQYYNGEERAKGNILERFSAQQFPDLHSELNLSSLELGDSALYFCASSADRGRYTGELFFGEGSRLTVL.

This chain uses TRBV19 with TRBJ2-6; 7 bases fit TRBD1. Germline assignment: CDR1 LNHDA and CDR2 SQIVND (reference sequence). Unmatched junction bases numbered 0, after V lost 5 bases and J lost 2 bases. The CDR3 is 14 residues long. The chain's CDR3 is CASSDRAGANVLTF. CDR3 coding DNA: TGTGCCAGTAGTGACAGGGCTGGGGCCAACGTCCTGACTTTC.

J is TRBJ2-5 and V is TRBV5-1; D unclear. Trimming pared 0 bases from V and 2 bases from J, leaving 8 bases between. Germline CDR1 and CDR2: SGHRS and YFSETQ. CDR3 length equals 14 residues. In DNA, the CDR3 is TGCGCCAGCAGCTTGGGGTCAACTCAAGAGACCCAGTACTTC. This encodes CASSLGSTQETQYF.

V is TRBV7-3 and J is TRBJ2-6, with D unclear. This CDR3 has 14 residues. Trimming took off 5 bases at V and 0 bases at J, with 5 bases between the two ends. CDR1 and CDR2 (germline): SGHTA, FQGTGA. CDR3 amino acids: CASSTSSGANVLTF. The CDR3 DNA is TGTGCCAGCAGCACAAGCTCTGGGGCCAACGTCCTGACTTTC. Looking up the rest from reference TRBV7-3 and TRBJ2-6 gives the full variable domain: GAGVSQTPSNKVTEKGKYVELRCDPISGHTALYWYRQSLGQGPEFLIYFQGTGAADDSGLPNDRFFAVRPEGSVSTLKIQRTERGDSAVYLCASSTSSGANVLTFGAGSRLTVL.

The V call is TRBV5-1, the J call TRBJ2-3; D remains ambiguous. Germline lookup yields CDR1 SGHRS and CDR2 YFSETQ. The CDR3 is 14 amino acids. V was pared by 2 bases and J by 0 bases, with 7 bases between. The CDR3 protein is CASSFATSTDTQYF. The CDR3 DNA is TGCGCCAGCAGCTTTGCGACTAGCACAGATACGCAGTATTTT.

This chain joins TRBV5-1 and TRBJ2-1, with 7 bases lining up with TRBD1. This CDR3 comprises 15 residues. J lost 9 bases, V lost 0 bases, and 9 bases had no gene match. Germline CDR1 reads SGHRS; CDR2 reads YFSETQ. CDR3: CASSLGSGGMSEQFF. The CDR3 DNA reads as TGCGCCAGCAGCTTGGGGTCAGGGGGAATGAGTGAGCAGTTCTTC. The entire variable domain, with the rest obtained from reference TRBV5-1 and TRBJ2-1, is as follows: KAGVTQTPRYLIKTRGQQVTLSCSPISGHRSVSWYQQTPGQGLQFLFEYFSETQRNKGNFPGRFSGRQFSNSRSEMNVSTLELGDSALYLCASSLGSGGMSEQFFGPGTRLTVL.

The V and J genes are TRBV7-9 and TRBJ2-3; 10 bases line up with TRBD2. The CDR3 length is 16 residues. Germline V gene data show CDR1 as SEHNR and CDR2 as FQNEAQ (reference sequence). The J segment lost 2 bases and the V segment lost 5 bases, leaving 7 bases of the junction unmatched. CDR3 residues: CASSHDLAGDTDTQYF. The CDR3 DNA follows: TGTGCCAGCAGCCACGATCTAGCGGGGGACACAGATACGCAGTATTTT. The whole variable domain, filled in from reference TRBV7-9 and TRBJ2-3, reads DTGVSQNPRHKITKRGQNVTFRCDPISEHNRLYWYRQTLGQGPEFLTYFQNEAQLEKSRLLSDRFSAERPKGSFSTLEIQRTEQGDSAMYLCASSHDLAGDTDTQYFGPGTRLTVL.

The V call is TRBV6-5, the J call TRBJ1-5; D remains unclear. The CDR3 is 16 residues long. The V gene lost 0 bases and the J gene lost 6 bases, with 15 bases spanning the gap. CDR1 MNHEY and CDR2 SVGAGI come from the germline V gene. CDR3 residues: CASSYSPAALGQPQHF. DNA of the CDR3: TGTGCCAGCAGTTACTCTCCGGCAGCGCTGGGTCAGCCCCAGCATTTT.